Sequencing of this T cell receptor (beta chain) was carried out in a study of blood T cell repertoires in COVID-19 (dated by TCRdb to the early 2020s). Regarding the research as a whole: The collaborator samples originated in the United States, Italy and Spain and spanned the acute and convalescent phases of COVID-19. Subjects who had been exposed to COVID-19, were actively infected with it, or had recovered from it provided the deeply sampled blood TCRbeta repertoires that made up the dataset. Where HLA class I and class II types were available, the types were taken from metadata supplied by the sample provider, not from assay-based typing. The samples were drawn from the first 160 participants of the ongoing ImmuneRACE study and from 1,254 subjects provided by 6 global collaborators. The prospective study material was composed of cDNA or gDNA derived from T cells, B-cell-depleted T cells, or PBMCs. Sample metadata almost always included a de-identified subject ID, COVID-19 status, age in years and sex. The repertoires were made available in a free public database intended to serve as a resource for research on the immune response to SARS-CoV-2.

Collaborating institutions collected whole blood in K2EDTA tubes following their own protocols. Collaborator samples were shipped for TCRbeta analysis as frozen whole blood, isolated PBMCs, or DNA extracted from either sample type. The cysteine opens and the phenylalanine closes a CDR3 of 14 amino acids. CDR3 DNA only is kept here, 42 bases in frame from base 1. Summary of the overall study and its limitations: The quantity of clinical and demographic metadata differed by source and by participant and was supplied without curation.

TCRbeta CDR3 regions were amplified from genomic DNA by means of the immunoSEQ Assay, a bias-controlled multiplex PCR. Per the original workflow: Within the assay, amplification of reference gene primers was used to estimate how many nucleated cells each sample contained. Sequence reads were collapsed and filtered to measure the absolute abundance of every unique TCRbeta CDR3 rearrangement. For each sample, productive Simpson clonality was calculated as the square root of Simpson's diversity index across productive rearrangements. In TCRdb, the immuneACCESS table is reduced to in-frame sequences with V and J assigned. These tables do not hold every clone; where another copy was compared, an unresolved V gene accounts for under half, and the others remain unexplained. V and J calls and clone size are as listed in that table; D and trimming were resolved from the DNA. This sample has 40,000 or so clones in its table, and about 87% of those were observed once. The ten largest account for 3.7% of the sample.

Points on this clone: Its target antigen remains unknown. It has no much larger one-base neighbor in the sample; base qualities were not kept.

Sequencing was done on a sample of peripheral blood. The TCR comes from a human donor in a cohort sampled during active COVID-19. The sequence links TRBV1 to TRBJ2-5; the table names TRBD1, a call not compared with the DNA. TRBV1 is noted as a pseudogene. This receptor carries the CDR3 CTSSYRQNQETQYF. The sequence in DNA is TGCACCAGCAGCTACAGACAGAACCAAGAGACCCAGTACTTC.